Listed here is a single TCR beta chain. TCRdb ran MiXCR on the reads and lists one entry per CDR3 protein. Of around 740,000 distinct CDR3 sequences in the sample, 35% to 45% are singletons; the top ten hold around 2.8%. V shed 6 bases, J shed 5 bases, and the junction held 13 bases outside the gene matches. CDR1 and CDR2 (germline): MGHDK, SYGVNS. This CDR3 has 16 amino acids. This sample was included in a study of T cell repertoires in cytomegalovirus infection. This receptor was identified in a human donor in good health (CMV status not recorded). Some clones in this sample may be carry-over from other donors' samples. Sequencing was done on a sample of PBMCs. This rearrangement joins TRBV25-1 to TRBJ2-5; 9 nucleotides line up with TRBD2. DNA of the CDR3: TGTGCCAGCAGCCTTATCCGAGGCGGGAGGGCGGAGACCCAGTACTTC. Translating gives CASSLIRGGRAETQYF.